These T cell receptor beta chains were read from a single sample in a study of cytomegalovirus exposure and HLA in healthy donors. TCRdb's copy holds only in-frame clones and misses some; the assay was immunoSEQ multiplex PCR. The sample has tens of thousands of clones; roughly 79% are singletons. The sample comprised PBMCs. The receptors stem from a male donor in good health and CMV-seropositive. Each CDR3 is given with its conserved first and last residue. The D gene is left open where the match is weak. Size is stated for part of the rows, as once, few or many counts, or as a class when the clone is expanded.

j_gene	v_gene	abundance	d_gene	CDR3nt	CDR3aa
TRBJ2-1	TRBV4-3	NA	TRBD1	TGCGCCAGCAGCCAAGATCCTCCCCGGACAGGGGGAGGCAATGAGCAGTTCTTC	CASSQDPPRTGGGNEQFF
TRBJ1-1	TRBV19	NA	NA	TGTGCCAGTAGTAACAGGGACATTTGGAACACTGAAGCTTTCTTT	CASSNRDIWNTEAFF
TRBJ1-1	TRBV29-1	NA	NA	TGCAGCGTCGACCCCCATTCTCCAGCGATGAACACTGAAGCTTTCTTT	CSVDPHSPAMNTEAFF
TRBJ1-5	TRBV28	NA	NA	TGTGCCAGCAGTCGACATTATAGCAATCAGCCCCAGCATTTT	CASSRHYSNQPQHF
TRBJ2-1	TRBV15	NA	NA	TGTGCCACCAGCACTCTCAGACTGACTCAAAGCTCCTACAATGAGCAGTTCTTC	CATSTLRLTQSSYNEQFF
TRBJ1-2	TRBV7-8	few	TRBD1	TGTGCCAGCAGCTTATCTGGCCAGGGGGATGGCTACACCTTC	CASSLSGQGDGYTF
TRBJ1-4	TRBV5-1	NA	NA	TGCGCCAGCAGCTTGGGGGCCGGCGGGGGACCAGAAAAACTGTTTTTT	CASSLGAGGGPEKLFF
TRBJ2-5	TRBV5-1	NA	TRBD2	TGCGCCAGCAGCTTGGGGACTAGCGAGATAGAGACCCAGTACTTC	CASSLGTSEIETQYF
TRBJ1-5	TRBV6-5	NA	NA	TGTGCCAGCAGTTACTCGGGGCAGGGGAATCAGCCCCAGCATTTT	CASSYSGQGNQPQHF
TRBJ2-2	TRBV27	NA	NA	TGTGCCAGCAGCGGAGGAGGGAACACCGGGGAGCTGTTTTTT	CASSGGGNTGELFF
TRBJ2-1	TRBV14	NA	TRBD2	TGTGCCAGCAGCCAAATAGCGGGAGTCGGTTACAATGAGCAGTTCTTC	CASSQIAGVGYNEQFF
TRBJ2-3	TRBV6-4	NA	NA	TGTGCCAGCAGTGAAGACGGGGGAGGCTCCCATACGCAGTATTTT	CASSEDGGGSHTQYF
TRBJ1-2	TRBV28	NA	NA	TGTGCCAGCAGTTTATCCTCAATTAGGAGTGGCTACACCTTC	CASSLSSIRSGYTF
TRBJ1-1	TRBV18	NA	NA	TGTGCCAGCTCACTAGGGGGACCGGGGACTGAAGCTTTCTTT	CASSLGGPGTEAFF
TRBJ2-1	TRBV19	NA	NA	TGTGCCAGTAGTACAGGAGACGCGACGGGGAATGAGCAGTTCTTC	CASSTGDATGNEQFF
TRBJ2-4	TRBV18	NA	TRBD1	TGTGCCAGCTCACCAGGGACAGAAGAAGCCAAAAACATTCAGTACTTC	CASSPGTEEAKNIQYF
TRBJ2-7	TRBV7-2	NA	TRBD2	TGTGCCAGCAGCTTCCCGACCGCCGGGACTAGCGGGAGATACGAGCAGTACTTC	CASSFPTAGTSGRYEQYF
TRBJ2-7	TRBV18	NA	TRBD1	TGTGCCAGCTCACCCGGACAGGGTCAAGAGCAGTACTTC	CASSPGQGQEQYF
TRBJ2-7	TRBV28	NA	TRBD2	TGTGCCAGCAGTTTAGTAGCGGGAGGGACCTACGAGCAGTACTTC	CASSLVAGGTYEQYF
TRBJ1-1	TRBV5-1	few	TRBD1	TGCGCCAGCAGCGAACAGGGGGGGAACACTGAAGCTTTCTTT	CASSEQGGNTEAFF
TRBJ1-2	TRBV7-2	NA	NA	TGTGCCAGCAGAGCTGTGCGGGAGGGACGCTACACCTTC	CASRAVREGRYTF
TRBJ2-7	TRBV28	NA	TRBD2	TGTGCCAGCAGAGGACTAGCGGACGAGCAGTACTTC	CASRGLADEQYF
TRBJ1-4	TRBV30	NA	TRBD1	TGTGCCTGGAGTTATCGCGGGACAGTTAATGAAAAACTGTTTTTT	CAWSYRGTVNEKLFF
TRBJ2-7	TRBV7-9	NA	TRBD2	TGTGCCAGCAGACCTCCGGGACTAGAGGGCTACGAGCAGTACTTC	CASRPPGLEGYEQYF
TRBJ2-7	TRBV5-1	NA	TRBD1	TGCGCCAGCAGCGGAATGACAGGGCTATACGAGCAGTACTTC	CASSGMTGLYEQYF
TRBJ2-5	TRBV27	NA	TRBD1	TGTGCCAGCAGCGGAACAGGGGGCTTGATGGAGACCCAGTACTTC	CASSGTGGLMETQYF
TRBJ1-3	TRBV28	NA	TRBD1	TGTGCCAGCAGTTTCCGGCAGGGGGCGAGGGGAAACACCATATATTTT	CASSFRQGARGNTIYF
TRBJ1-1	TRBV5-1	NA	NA	TGTGCCAGCAGCTTGGTAATGAACACTGAAGCTTTCTTT	CASSLVMNTEAFF
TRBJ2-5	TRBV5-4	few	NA	TGTGCCAGCAGCTTGGTAGGGGGGGCCGCAGAGACCCAGTACTTC	CASSLVGGAAETQYF
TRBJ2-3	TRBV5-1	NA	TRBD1	TGCGCCAGCAGCGAACAGGGGACAGATACGCAGTATTTT	CASSEQGTDTQYF
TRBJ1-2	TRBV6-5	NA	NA	TGTGCCAGCAGTTACGATTGGACAGCCCGTGGCTATGGCTACACCTTC	CASSYDWTARGYGYTF
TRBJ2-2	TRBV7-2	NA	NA	TGTGCCAGCAGCTTTGGGAGCGGGCATACCGGGGAGCTGTTTTTT	CASSFGSGHTGELFF
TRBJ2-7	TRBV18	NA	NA	TGTGCCAGCTCACCACCAGCTTTCTCCTACGAGCAGTACTTC	CASSPPAFSYEQYF
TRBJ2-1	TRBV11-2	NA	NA	TGTGCCAGCAGCTTAGGGACTTACGTTGACAATGAGCAGTTCTTC	CASSLGTYVDNEQFF
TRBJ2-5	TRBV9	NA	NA	TGTGCCAGCAGCGTAAGCCTAGTAGGGACCCAGTACTTC	CASSVSLVGTQYF
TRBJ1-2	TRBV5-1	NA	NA	TGCGCCAGCAGCTTGGATGGAACAGGAAACTATGGCTACACCTTC	CASSLDGTGNYGYTF
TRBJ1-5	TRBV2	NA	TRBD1	TGCGGGTCGCAGAAGGGACAGGGGTCCAATCAGCCCCAGCATTTT	CGSQKGQGSNQPQHF
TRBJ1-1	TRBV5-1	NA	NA	TGCGCCAGCAGCTATGGGTATACCGGGACTGTGGGGACTGAAGCTTTCTTT	CASSYGYTGTVGTEAFF
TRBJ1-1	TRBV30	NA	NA	TGTGCCTGGTCCGGTATGGCTCGGAGGGCTTTCTTT	CAWSGMARRAFF
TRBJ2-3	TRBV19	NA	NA	TGTGCCAGTATCCGGACAATGGGTGCAGATACGCAGTATTTT	CASIRTMGADTQYF
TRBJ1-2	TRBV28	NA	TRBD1	TGTGCCAGCAGTCCGGGACAGGGCTATGGCTACACCTTC	CASSPGQGYGYTF
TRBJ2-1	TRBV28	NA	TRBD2	TGTGCCAGCACCCCCGGGGGGACTAGCGCCAATGAGCAGTTCTTC	CASTPGGTSANEQFF
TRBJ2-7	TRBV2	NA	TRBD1	TGTGCCAGCAGTCGGGACAGGGTGGACGAGCAGTACTTC	CASSRDRVDEQYF
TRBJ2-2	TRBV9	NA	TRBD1	TGTGCCAGCAGCGTTCGACAGGGGGCTAGCGGGGAGCTGTTTTTT	CASSVRQGASGELFF
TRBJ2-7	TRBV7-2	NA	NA	TGTGCCAGCAGCCATCCTCGTAAAGAGGAGTCCTACGAGCAGTACTTC	CASSHPRKEESYEQYF
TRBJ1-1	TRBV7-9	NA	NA	TGTTCCAGCAGCTTGCCGACTGGTCCTGAAGCTTTCTTT	CSSSLPTGPEAFF
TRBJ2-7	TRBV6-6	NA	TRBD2	TGTGCCAGCAGTTACAGCGGAGCTAGCGGCTACGAGCAGTACTTC	CASSYSGASGYEQYF
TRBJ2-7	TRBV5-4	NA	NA	TGTGCCAGCAGCTTGGAGGGGTATGGGGAGCAGTACTTC	CASSLEGYGEQYF
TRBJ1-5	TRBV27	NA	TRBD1	TGTGCCAGCAGTCACAGGGGCGGCAATCAGCCCCAGCATTTT	CASSHRGGNQPQHF
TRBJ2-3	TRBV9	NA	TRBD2	TGTGCCAGCAGCGTAGAGTCTAGCGGGAGGGGAAGAGATACGCAGTATTTT	CASSVESSGRGRDTQYF
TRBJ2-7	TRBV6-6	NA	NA	TGTGCCAGCAGTTACATAGGGGGAGACTACGAGCAGTACTTC	CASSYIGGDYEQYF
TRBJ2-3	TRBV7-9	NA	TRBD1	TGTGCCAGCAGCAGCCTCTCGGGGACAGGAAGAAAGTATTTT	CASSSLSGTGRKYF
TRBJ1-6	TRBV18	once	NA	TGTGCCAGCTCACCAACGGCAGGAGGACTTTATAATTCACCCCTCCACTTT	CASSPTAGGLYNSPLHF
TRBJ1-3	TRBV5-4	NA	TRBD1	TGTGCCAGCAGCTTGACAGGGGGTGGAAACACCATATATTTT	CASSLTGGGNTIYF
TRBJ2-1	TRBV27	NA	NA	TGTGCCAGCAGTCCCCCGGTGAGGAACTCCTACAATGAGCAGTTCTTC	CASSPPVRNSYNEQFF
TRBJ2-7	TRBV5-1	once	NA	TGCGCCAGCAGCTTCTGGGGAGCGAGCGAGCAGTACTTC	CASSFWGASEQYF
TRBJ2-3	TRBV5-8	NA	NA	TGTGCCAGCAGCATATCGCGGGGCACAGATACGCAGTATTTT	CASSISRGTDTQYF
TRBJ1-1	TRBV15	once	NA	TGTGCCACCAGCAGGCCAGACAAGAACACTGAAGCTTTCTTT	CATSRPDKNTEAFF
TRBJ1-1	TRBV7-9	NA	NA	TGTGCCAGCAGCCGGGCGGGGAACACTGAAGCTTTCTTT	CASSRAGNTEAFF